The rows below give T cell receptor beta chains drawn from one sample of a study of CD4+ T cells in melanoma. TCRdb's copy holds only in-frame clones and misses some; the assay was immunoSEQ multiplex PCR. The table records over 130,000 clones, roughly 91% of them present only once. These receptors were taken from a human donor with melanoma. Both conserved end residues are part of each CDR3. The D gene is left open where the match is weak. A row's size may be missing; if present it is once, few, many or a size class.

v_gene	abundance	d_gene	j_gene	CDR3aa	CDR3nt
TRBV6-6	NA	NA	TRBJ1-5	CASSYSGQTNQPQHF	TGTGCCAGCAGTTACTCCGGACAGACAAATCAGCCCCAGCATTTT
TRBV4-1	NA	NA	TRBJ2-7	CASSQARHYEQYF	TGCGCCAGCAGCCAAGCTCGACACTACGAGCAGTACTTC
TRBV5-5	NA	NA	TRBJ1-5	CASSLWDSGRNQPQHF	TGTGCCAGCAGCTTGTGGGATTCGGGACGAAATCAGCCCCAGCATTTT
TRBV7-6	NA	NA	TRBJ1-6	CASSANRANNSPLHF	TGTGCCAGCAGCGCAAACCGGGCCAACAACTCACCCCTCCACTTT
TRBV6-4	NA	NA	TRBJ1-1	CASSAGQNTEAFF	TGTGCCAGCAGTGCGGGCCAGAACACTGAAGCTTTCTTT
TRBV4-1	NA	NA	TRBJ1-2	CASSQGVLSYGYTF	TGCGCCAGCAGCCAAGGGGTACTTAGCTATGGCTACACCTTC
TRBV5-1	NA	NA	TRBJ1-1	CASSDAARTEAFF	TGCGCCAGCAGCGACGCGGCGAGGACTGAAGCTTTCTTT
TRBV7-9	NA	TRBD2	TRBJ2-1	CASSERGGTRPNEQFF	TGTGCCAGCAGCGAACGAGGGGGGACTAGACCCAATGAGCAGTTCTTC
TRBV10-1	NA	NA	TRBJ1-5	CASSEPGKTPSSNQPQHF	TGCGCCAGCAGTGAACCCGGCAAGACACCCTCTAGCAATCAGCCCCAGCATTTT
TRBV18	NA	NA	TRBJ1-1	CASSPPVKGNTEAFF	TGTGCCAGCTCACCACCTGTCAAGGGGAACACTGAAGCTTTCTTT
TRBV5-8	once	NA	TRBJ2-2	CASSLSDSTGLFF	TGTGCCAGCAGCTTATCGGACAGTACGGGGCTGTTTTTT
TRBV7-9	NA	NA	TRBJ2-2	CASSLVPGELFF	TGTGCCAGCAGCTTAGTCCCCGGGGAGCTGTTTTTT
TRBV30	NA	TRBD2	TRBJ2-5	CAWSVGWGTRDQETQYF	TGTGCCTGGAGTGTTGGCTGGGGGACTAGGGACCAAGAGACCCAGTACTTC
TRBV19	NA	NA	TRBJ2-4	CASSMGGGAKNIQYF	TGTGCCAGTAGTATGGGTGGGGGGGCCAAAAACATTCAGTACTTC
TRBV2	NA	TRBD1	TRBJ2-1	CASSVTYRGSSYNEQFF	TGTGCCAGCAGTGTGACATACAGGGGGAGCTCCTACAATGAGCAGTTCTTC
TRBV6-1	few	TRBD1	TRBJ1-2	CASSEGAGGIWGYTF	TGTGCCAGCAGTGAAGGGGCAGGGGGCATATGGGGCTACACCTTC
TRBV9	once	NA	TRBJ2-3	CASSASGDASIHTQYF	TGTGCCAGCAGCGCTTCCGGCGACGCCTCCATACATACGCAGTATTTT
TRBV6-5	NA	NA	TRBJ2-7	CASSYRRGPNEQYF	TGTGCCAGCAGTTACAGGAGGGGCCCTAACGAGCAGTACTTC
TRBV6-1	NA	NA	TRBJ1-4	CASSPTGSGEKLFF	TGTGCCAGCAGCCCTACAGGGAGCGGTGAAAAACTGTTTTTT
TRBV4-1	once	NA	TRBJ1-1	CASSQDPSGDWGLVTEAFF	TGCGCCAGCAGCCAAGACCCCTCCGGGGATTGGGGGCTGGTGACTGAAGCTTTCTTT
TRBV7-8	NA	NA	TRBJ2-3	CASRISPGNLGDTQYF	TGTGCCAGCAGAATATCTCCAGGGAACTTAGGAGATACGCAGTATTTT
TRBV7-8	NA	TRBD1	TRBJ1-2	CASSPGTDYGYTF	TGTGCCAGCAGCCCCGGGACAGATTATGGCTACACCTTC
TRBV6-5	NA	TRBD2	TRBJ2-7	CASSSGTSGGYEQYF	TGTGCCAGCAGTTCCGGGACTAGCGGGGGATACGAGCAGTACTTC
TRBV5-7	NA	NA	TRBJ1-6	CASSLVDKSHSYNSPLHF	TGTGCCAGCAGCTTGGTTGACAAGTCCCACTCCTATAATTCACCCCTCCACTTT
TRBV18	once	TRBD2	TRBJ2-3	CASSPRLAGGSLTDTQYF	TGTGCCAGCTCACCACGGCTAGCGGGGGGCTCCCTCACAGATACGCAGTATTTT
TRBV11-3	NA	NA	TRBJ2-1	CASSLGGAYNEQFF	TGTGCCAGCAGCTTAGGGGGGGCCTACAATGAGCAGTTCTTC
TRBV2	NA	TRBD1	TRBJ1-2	CASRRGQGNYGYTF	TGTGCCAGCAGGAGAGGACAGGGGAATTATGGCTACACCTTC
TRBV5-5	NA	NA	TRBJ2-3	CASSLARGISTDTQYF	TGTGCCAGCAGCTTGGCCCGGGGGATTAGCACAGATACGCAGTATTTT
TRBV30	NA	NA	TRBJ1-5	CAWSVGRVVTQPQHF	TGTGCCTGGAGTGTAGGTAGGGTAGTAACTCAGCCCCAGCATTTT
TRBV11-2	NA	NA	TRBJ1-2	CASSLDLLRVHYGYTF	TGTGCCAGCAGCTTAGATCTATTACGTGTTCACTATGGCTACACCTTC
TRBV2	NA	TRBD1	TRBJ2-5	CASSPDRSDGQETQYF	TGTGCCAGCAGTCCGGACAGGAGCGATGGACAAGAGACCCAGTACTTC
TRBV27	NA	NA	TRBJ1-1	CASSPTLMNTEAFF	TGTGCCAGCAGCCCGACGCTCATGAACACTGAAGCTTTCTTT
TRBV11-2	NA	TRBD2	TRBJ2-1	CASRNWRGGDNEQFF	TGTGCCAGCAGGAACTGGCGGGGGGGAGACAATGAGCAGTTCTTC
TRBV5-1	NA	TRBD1	TRBJ1-2	CASSLDGTGNFQDGYTF	TGCGCCAGCAGCTTGGACGGGACAGGGAATTTTCAGGATGGCTACACCTTC
TRBV2	NA	NA	TRBJ2-3	CASRGRADTQYF	TGTGCCAGCAGGGGGCGGGCAGATACGCAGTATTTT
TRBV30	NA	NA	TRBJ1-6	CAWSLPQGSSPLHF	TGTGCCTGGAGTTTGCCCCAGGGGAGTTCACCCCTCCACTTT
TRBV2	NA	NA	TRBJ2-5	CASSEPGVGETQYF	TGTGCCAGCAGTGAACCGGGGGTGGGCGAGACCCAGTACTTC
TRBV6-6	NA	NA	TRBJ2-7	CASSPGESEQYF	TGTGCCAGCAGTCCAGGGGAGAGCGAGCAGTACTTC
TRBV11-2	NA	TRBD2	TRBJ2-7	CASSLVGALAGTSGEQYF	TGTGCCAGCAGCTTAGTAGGGGCGCTAGCGGGGACCTCGGGGGAGCAGTACTTC
TRBV2	once	NA	TRBJ1-5	CASSGAGRYNQPQHF	TGTGCCAGCAGTGGTGCAGGGCGATACAATCAGCCCCAGCATTTT
TRBV6-1	NA	NA	TRBJ1-1	CASSARQNTEAFF	TGTGCCAGCAGTGCAAGACAGAACACTGAAGCTTTCTTT
TRBV11-2	once	NA	TRBJ1-5	CAATGTPVTAQHF	TGTGCCGCTACGGGGACACCTGTGACGGCCCAGCATTTT
TRBV30	NA	TRBD1	TRBJ2-1	CAWRSGTGYNEQFF	TGTGCCTGGAGGTCCGGGACAGGGTACAATGAGCAGTTCTTC
TRBV18	once	NA	TRBJ1-1	CASSFDRTTEAFF	TGTGCCAGCTCATTCGACAGGACCACTGAAGCTTTCTTT
TRBV19	NA	NA	TRBJ2-5	CASNRRDTQETQYF	TGTGCCAGTAATCGCCGGGACACACAAGAGACCCAGTACTTC
TRBV27	NA	NA	TRBJ2-7	CASSPPYAYEQYF	TGTGCCAGCAGTCCTCCCTATGCCTACGAGCAGTACTTC
TRBV5-1	NA	NA	TRBJ2-7	CASSLGLDSSYEQYF	TGCGCCAGCAGCTTGGGCTTGGACAGCTCCTACGAGCAGTACTTC
TRBV6-1	once	NA	TRBJ1-5	CASSDRGSHSNQPQHF	TGTGCCAGCAGTGACAGGGGAAGTCATAGCAATCAGCCCCAGCATTTT
TRBV6-7	NA	TRBD1	TRBJ1-3	CASSGGQATSGNTIYF	TGTGCCAGCTCCGGGGGACAGGCAACCTCTGGAAACACCATATATTTT
TRBV10-2	NA	NA	TRBJ2-2	CASTTIRDANTGELFF	TGCGCCAGCACGACTATCAGGGACGCGAACACCGGGGAGCTGTTTTTT
TRBV5-6	few	NA	TRBJ1-5	CASSSDRNNQPQHF	TGTGCCAGCAGCTCTGACAGAAACAATCAGCCCCAGCATTTT